This T cell receptor beta chain emerged from a study of shared clonotypes between healthy human individuals. Whole-study context: CD8 memory received one plate per donor, CD8 naive two, CD4 memory three and CD4 naive three.

With respect to this clone: The antigen remains unidentified.

The CDR3 sequence is 11 residues long. The ends were cut back, 3 bases at V and 3 bases at J, with 3 bases in the middle. CDR1 is MGHDK and CDR2 is SYGVNS in the germline V gene. Study results and caveats: Generally, estimated richness proved larger in naive subsets than it did in memory subsets. The donor pool, a small one, limited the genetic and exposure-history diversity represented.

CD45RO-negative CD8 cells positively selected for CCR7 made up the naive population, which excluded terminally differentiated effector memory CD45RA+ cells. Every subset had its genomic DNA shared out evenly among several immunoSEQ plates. Libraries were prepared by immunoSEQ multiplex PCR; TCRdb keeps only in-frame clonotypes and omits some of them. The sample has about 700,000 clones; roughly 94% are singletons. This receptor was taken from a man between 25 and 39 years old in good health. The sequencing sample was made of naive CD8+ T cells sorted from blood. The chain recombines TRBV25-1 with TRBJ2-7; no clear D gene. The CDR3 is CASSDSYEQYF. CDR3 DNA sequence: TGTGCCAGCAGTGACAGCTACGAGCAGTACTTC.